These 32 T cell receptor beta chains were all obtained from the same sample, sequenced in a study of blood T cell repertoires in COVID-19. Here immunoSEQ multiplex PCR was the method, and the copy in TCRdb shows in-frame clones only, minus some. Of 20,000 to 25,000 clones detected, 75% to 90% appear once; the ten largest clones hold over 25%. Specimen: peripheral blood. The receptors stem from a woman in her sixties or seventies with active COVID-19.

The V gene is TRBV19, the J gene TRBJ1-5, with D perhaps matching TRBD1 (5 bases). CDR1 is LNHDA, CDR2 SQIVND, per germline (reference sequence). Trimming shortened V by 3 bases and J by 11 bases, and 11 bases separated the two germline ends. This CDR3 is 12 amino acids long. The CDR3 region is CASSISGQSQHF. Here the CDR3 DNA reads TGTGCCAGTAGTATTTCAGGGCAGTCCCAGCATTTT. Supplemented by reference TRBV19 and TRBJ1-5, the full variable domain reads DGGITQSPKYLFRKEGQNVTLSCEQNLNHDAMYWYRQDPGQGLRLIYYSQIVNDFQKGDIAEGYSVSREKKESFPLTVTSAQKNPTAFYLCASSISGQSQHFGDGTRLSIL.

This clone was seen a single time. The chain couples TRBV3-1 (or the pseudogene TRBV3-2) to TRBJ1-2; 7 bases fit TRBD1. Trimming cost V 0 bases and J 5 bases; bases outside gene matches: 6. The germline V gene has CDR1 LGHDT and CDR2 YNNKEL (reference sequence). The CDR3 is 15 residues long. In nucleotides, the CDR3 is TGTGCCAGCAGCCAAGATCGTCCAGGGGGGTATGGCTACACCTTC. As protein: CASSQDRPGGYGYTF.

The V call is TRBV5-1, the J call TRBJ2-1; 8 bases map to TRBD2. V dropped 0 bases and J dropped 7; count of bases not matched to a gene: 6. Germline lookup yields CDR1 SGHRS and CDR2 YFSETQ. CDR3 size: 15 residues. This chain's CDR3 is CASSLEAGEWNEQFF. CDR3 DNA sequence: TGCGCCAGCAGCTTGGAAGCGGGGGAATGGAATGAGCAGTTCTTC.

CDR3: CASSDWMTSYEQYF. CDR3 DNA: TGTGCCAGCAGCGACTGGATGACCTCCTACGAGCAGTACTTC. The chain joins TRBV14 to TRBJ2-7; D is unclear. The CDR3 runs 14 residues. V dropped 5 bases and J dropped 0 bases, with 11 bases sitting between them. Germline CDR1 reads SGHDN; CDR2 reads FVKESK.

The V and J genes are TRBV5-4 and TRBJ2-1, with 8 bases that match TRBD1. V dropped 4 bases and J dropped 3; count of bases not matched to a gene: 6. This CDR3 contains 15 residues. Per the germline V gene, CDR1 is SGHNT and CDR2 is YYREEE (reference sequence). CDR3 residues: CASSPDRGGYNEQFF. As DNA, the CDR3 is TGTGCCAGCAGCCCTGACAGGGGTGGCTACAATGAGCAGTTCTTC.

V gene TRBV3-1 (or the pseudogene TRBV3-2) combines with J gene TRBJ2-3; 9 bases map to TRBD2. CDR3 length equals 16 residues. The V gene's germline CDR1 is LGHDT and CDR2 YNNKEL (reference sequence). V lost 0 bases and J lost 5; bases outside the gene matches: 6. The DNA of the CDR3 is TGTGCCAGCAGCCAAGATTGGCGGGGGGGCAGAGATACGCAGTATTTT. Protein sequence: CASSQDWRGGRDTQYF.

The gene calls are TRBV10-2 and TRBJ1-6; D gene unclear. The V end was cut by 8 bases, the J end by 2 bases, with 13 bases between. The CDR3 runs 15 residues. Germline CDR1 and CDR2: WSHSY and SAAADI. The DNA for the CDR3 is TGCGCCAGCTGGGCGGGGAGGGCCTATAATTCACCCCTCCACTTT. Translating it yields CASWAGRAYNSPLHF.

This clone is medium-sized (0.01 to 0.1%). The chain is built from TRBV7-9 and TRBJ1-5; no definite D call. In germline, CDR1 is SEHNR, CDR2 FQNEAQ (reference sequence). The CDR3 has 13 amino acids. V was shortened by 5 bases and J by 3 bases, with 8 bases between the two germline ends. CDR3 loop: CASSAQVNQPQHF. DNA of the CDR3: TGTGCCAGCAGCGCGCAGGTCAATCAGCCCCAGCATTTT.

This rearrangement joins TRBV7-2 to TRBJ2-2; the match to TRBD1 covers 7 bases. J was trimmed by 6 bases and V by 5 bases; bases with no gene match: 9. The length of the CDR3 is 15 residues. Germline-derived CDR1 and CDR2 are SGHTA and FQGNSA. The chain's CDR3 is CASSQQGLFSGELFF. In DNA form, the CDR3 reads TGTGCCAGCAGCCAACAGGGGCTGTTCTCCGGGGAGCTGTTTTTT.

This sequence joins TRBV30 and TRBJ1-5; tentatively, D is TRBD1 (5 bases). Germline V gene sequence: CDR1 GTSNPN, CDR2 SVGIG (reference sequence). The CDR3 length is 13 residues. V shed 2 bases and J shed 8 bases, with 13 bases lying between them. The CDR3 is CAWSRGREKPQHF. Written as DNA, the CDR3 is TGTGCCTGGAGTAGGGGTAGGGAAAAGCCCCAGCATTTT.

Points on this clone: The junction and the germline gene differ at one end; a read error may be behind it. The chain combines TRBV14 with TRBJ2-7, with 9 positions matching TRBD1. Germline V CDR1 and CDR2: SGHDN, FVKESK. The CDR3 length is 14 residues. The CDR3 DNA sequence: TGTGCCAGCAGCAAAGACAGGGGGATCGGCGAGCAGTACTTC. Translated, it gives CASSKDRGIGEQYF.

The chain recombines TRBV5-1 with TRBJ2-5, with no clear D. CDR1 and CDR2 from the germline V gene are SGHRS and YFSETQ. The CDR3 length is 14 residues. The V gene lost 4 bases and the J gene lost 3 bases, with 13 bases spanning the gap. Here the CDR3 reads CASSPQIQKETQYF. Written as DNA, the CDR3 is TGCGCCAGCAGCCCACAGATCCAAAAAGAGACCCAGTACTTC.

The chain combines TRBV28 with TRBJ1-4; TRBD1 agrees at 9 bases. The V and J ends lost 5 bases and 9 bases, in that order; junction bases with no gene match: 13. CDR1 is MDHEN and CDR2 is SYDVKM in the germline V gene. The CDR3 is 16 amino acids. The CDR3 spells CASSPLWGQGRKKLFF. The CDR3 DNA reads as TGTGCCAGCAGTCCTCTTTGGGGACAGGGACGAAAAAAACTGTTTTTT.

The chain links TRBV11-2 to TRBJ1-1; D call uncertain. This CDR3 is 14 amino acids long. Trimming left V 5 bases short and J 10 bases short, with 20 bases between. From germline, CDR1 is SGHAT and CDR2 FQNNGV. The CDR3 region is CASSATGRAGGAFF. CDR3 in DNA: TGTGCCAGCAGCGCAACCGGGAGGGCCGGCGGAGCTTTCTTT.

Here the CDR3 reads CASSLLRVSGELFF. CDR3 DNA: TGTGCCAGCAGCTTACTTCGAGTGTCCGGGGAGCTGTTTTTT. This rearrangement joins TRBV11-3 to TRBJ2-2, with D unclear. Trimming shortened V by 2 bases and J by 6 bases, and 10 bases separated the two germline ends. This CDR3 has 14 residues. The germline V gene encodes CDR1 SGHNT and CDR2 YENEEA.

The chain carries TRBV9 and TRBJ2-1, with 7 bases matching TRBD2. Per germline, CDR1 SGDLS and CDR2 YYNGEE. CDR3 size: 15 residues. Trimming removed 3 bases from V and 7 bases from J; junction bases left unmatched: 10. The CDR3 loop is CASSASGVGGNEQFF. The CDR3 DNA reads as TGTGCCAGCAGCGCAAGCGGGGTCGGCGGAAATGAGCAGTTCTTC.

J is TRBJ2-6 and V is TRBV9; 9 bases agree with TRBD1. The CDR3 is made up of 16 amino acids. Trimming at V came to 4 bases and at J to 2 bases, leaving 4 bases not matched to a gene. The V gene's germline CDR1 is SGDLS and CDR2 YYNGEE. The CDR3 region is CASSTGQGTGANVLTF. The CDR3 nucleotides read TGTGCCAGCAGCACCGGACAGGGGACTGGGGCCAACGTCCTGACTTTC.

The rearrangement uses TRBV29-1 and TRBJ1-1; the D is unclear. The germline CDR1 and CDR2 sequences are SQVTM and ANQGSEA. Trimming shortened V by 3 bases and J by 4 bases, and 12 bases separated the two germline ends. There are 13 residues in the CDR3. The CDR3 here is CSVDPGVGTEAFF. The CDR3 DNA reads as TGCAGCGTTGACCCGGGAGTAGGCACTGAAGCTTTCTTT.

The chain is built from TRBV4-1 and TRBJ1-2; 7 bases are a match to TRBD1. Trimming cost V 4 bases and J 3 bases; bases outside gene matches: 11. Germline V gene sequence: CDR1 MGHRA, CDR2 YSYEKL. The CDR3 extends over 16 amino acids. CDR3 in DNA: TGCGCCAGCAGCCCCGCCGACAGGGTAAGGGACTATGGCTACACCTTC. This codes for CASSPADRVRDYGYTF.

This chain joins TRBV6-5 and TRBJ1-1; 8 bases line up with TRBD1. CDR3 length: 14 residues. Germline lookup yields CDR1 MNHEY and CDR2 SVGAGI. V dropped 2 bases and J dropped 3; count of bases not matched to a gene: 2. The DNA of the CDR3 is TGTGCCAGCAGTTACCAGGGGGCGTACACTGAAGCTTTCTTT. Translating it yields CASSYQGAYTEAFF.

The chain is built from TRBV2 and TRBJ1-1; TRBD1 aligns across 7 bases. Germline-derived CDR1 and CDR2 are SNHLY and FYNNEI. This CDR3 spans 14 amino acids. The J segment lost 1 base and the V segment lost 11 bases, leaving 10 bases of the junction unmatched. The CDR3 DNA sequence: TGTGCCCTCATTAGGGGACAGCAGAACACTGAAGCTTTCTTT. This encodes CALIRGQQNTEAFF.

The CDR3 reads CASSFGRDRGVITYEQYF. CDR3 sequence (DNA): TGTGCCAGCAGCTTTGGGAGGGACAGGGGCGTTATTACCTACGAGCAGTACTTC. The chain couples TRBV7-9 to TRBJ2-7, with 10 bases identical to TRBD1. Unmatched junction bases numbered 13, after V lost 3 bases and J lost 2 bases. The CDR3 totals 18 residues. The germline V gene has CDR1 SEHNR and CDR2 FQNEAQ (reference sequence).

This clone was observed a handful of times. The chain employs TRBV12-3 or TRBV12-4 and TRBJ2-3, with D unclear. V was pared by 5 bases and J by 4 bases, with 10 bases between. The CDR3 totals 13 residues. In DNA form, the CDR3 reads TGTGCCAGCAGTGCCCAACTTCCAGATACGCAGTATTTT. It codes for CASSAQLPDTQYF.

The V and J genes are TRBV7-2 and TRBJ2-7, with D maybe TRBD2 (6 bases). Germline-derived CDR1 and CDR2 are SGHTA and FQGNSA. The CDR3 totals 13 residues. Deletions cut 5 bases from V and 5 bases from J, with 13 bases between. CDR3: CASSRDWTNEQYF. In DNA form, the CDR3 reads TGTGCCAGCAGCCGGGACTGGACGAACGAGCAGTACTTC.

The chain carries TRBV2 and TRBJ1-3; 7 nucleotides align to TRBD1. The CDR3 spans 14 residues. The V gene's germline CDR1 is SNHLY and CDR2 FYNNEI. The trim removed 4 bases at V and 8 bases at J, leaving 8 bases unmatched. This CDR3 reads CASSVFRQGYTIYF. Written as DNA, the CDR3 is TGTGCCAGCAGTGTTTTCCGACAGGGTTACACCATATATTTT.

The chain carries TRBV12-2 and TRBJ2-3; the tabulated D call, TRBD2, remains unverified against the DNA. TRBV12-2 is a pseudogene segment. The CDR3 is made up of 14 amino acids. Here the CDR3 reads CASRLGLEADTQYF. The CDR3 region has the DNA TGTGCAAGTCGCTTAGGGTTGGAGGCTGATACGCAGTATTTT.

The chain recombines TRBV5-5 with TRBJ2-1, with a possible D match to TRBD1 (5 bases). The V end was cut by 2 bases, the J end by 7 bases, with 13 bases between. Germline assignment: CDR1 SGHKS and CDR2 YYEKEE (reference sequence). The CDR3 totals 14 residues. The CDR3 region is CASSFDRTGNEQFF. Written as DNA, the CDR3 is TGTGCCAGCAGCTTCGACAGAACTGGTAATGAGCAGTTCTTC.

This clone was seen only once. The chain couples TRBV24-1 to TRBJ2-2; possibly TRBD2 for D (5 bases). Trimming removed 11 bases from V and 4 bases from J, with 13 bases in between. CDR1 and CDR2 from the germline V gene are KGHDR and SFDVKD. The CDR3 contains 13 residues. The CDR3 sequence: CAIADYLTGELFF. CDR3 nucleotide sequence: TGTGCCATCGCCGACTACCTCACCGGGGAGCTGTTTTTT.

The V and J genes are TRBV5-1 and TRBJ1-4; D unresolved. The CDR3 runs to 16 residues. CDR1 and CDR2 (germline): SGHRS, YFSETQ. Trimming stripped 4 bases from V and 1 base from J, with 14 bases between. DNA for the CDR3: TGCGCCAGCAGCCTCCGCCAGGCATTAACTAATGAAAAACTGTTTTTT. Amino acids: CASSLRQALTNEKLFF.

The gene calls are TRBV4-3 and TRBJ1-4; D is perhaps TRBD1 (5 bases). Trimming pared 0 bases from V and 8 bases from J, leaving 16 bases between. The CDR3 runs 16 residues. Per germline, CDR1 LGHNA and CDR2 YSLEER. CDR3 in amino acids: CASSQDLGGRGEKLFF. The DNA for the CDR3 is TGCGCCAGCAGCCAAGATTTGGGGGGGAGAGGCGAAAAACTGTTTTTT.

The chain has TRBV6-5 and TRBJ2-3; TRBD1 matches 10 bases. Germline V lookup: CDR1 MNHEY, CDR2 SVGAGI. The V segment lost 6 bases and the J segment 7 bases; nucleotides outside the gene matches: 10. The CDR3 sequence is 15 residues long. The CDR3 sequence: CASRKAGTGVNTQYF. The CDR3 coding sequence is TGTGCCAGCAGAAAAGCCGGGACAGGGGTAAATACGCAGTATTTT.

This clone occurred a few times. The CDR3 sequence: CASSNRGGYTF. The CDR3 DNA follows: TGTGCCAGCAGCAACAGGGGAGGCTACACCTTC. V is TRBV5-4 and J is TRBJ1-2, with TRBD1 identical over 7 bases. Trimming at V came to 4 bases and at J to 8 bases, leaving 2 bases not matched to a gene. From germline, CDR1 is SGHNT and CDR2 YYREEE (reference sequence). The CDR3 is 11 amino acids.